This section outlines one T cell receptor (beta chain) sequence together with its context. Its antigen is not known. The data were taken from a study of cytomegalovirus exposure and HLA in healthy donors. For the study at large: The same platform used for the roughly 650 first-cohort repertoires was also used for the approximately 120 validation repertoires, as a later analysis reported.

The assay was immunoSEQ multiplex PCR, and TCRdb's table has in-frame clones only and misses some. The sample lists around 200,000 clones, approximately 86% occurring once. Whole-study findings and limits: Most TCRs appeared rarely, but some public TCRs recurred in many donors. The listing of 150 to 200 TCR beta chains classed them as cytomegalovirus-associated.

The sequenced material came from PBMCs. The sequence came from a woman aged 18-29 years in good health and CMV-seronegative.

CDR3 protein: CASSRLAGTQETQYF. For the CDR3, the DNA is TGCGCCAGCAGCCGACTAGCGGGAACTCAAGAGACCCAGTACTTC. The chain combines TRBV4-1 with TRBJ2-5; 11 nucleotides line up with TRBD2. Losses at the gene ends were 4 bases for V and 2 bases for J; bases not matched to a gene: 3. CDR1 MGHRA and CDR2 YSYEKL come from the germline V gene. The CDR3 sequence is 15 residues long.